This record looks at one TCR beta chain sequence and its context. This sample is drawn from a study of blood T cell repertoires in COVID-19. Study-wide background: Sites in the United States, Italy and Spain provided acute and convalescent COVID-19 samples. In each case, the material was cDNA or gDNA derived from T cells, B-cell-depleted T cells, or PBMCs.

Trimming pared 6 bases from V and 7 bases from J, leaving 12 bases between. The CDR3 length is 13 residues. Germline V gene data show CDR1 as MDHEN and CDR2 as SYDVKM. Original analysis: Estimation of nucleated cell counts relied on the amplification of reference gene primers. Produced via immunoSEQ multiplex PCR; TCRdb's table is partial and in-frame only. V and J calls and clone size are given by that table; D and trimming were obtained from the DNA. Of a few hundred thousand clones in the sample, about 91% were seen once. This TCR was sampled from a woman between 25 and 40 years old who had recovered from COVID-19. The chain couples TRBV28 to TRBJ1-4; unclear D gene. The sequencing sample was made of peripheral blood. CDR3 in DNA: TGTGCCAGCAGACCCAATGCGGGTGAAAAACTGTTTTTT. As protein: CASRPNAGEKLFF.